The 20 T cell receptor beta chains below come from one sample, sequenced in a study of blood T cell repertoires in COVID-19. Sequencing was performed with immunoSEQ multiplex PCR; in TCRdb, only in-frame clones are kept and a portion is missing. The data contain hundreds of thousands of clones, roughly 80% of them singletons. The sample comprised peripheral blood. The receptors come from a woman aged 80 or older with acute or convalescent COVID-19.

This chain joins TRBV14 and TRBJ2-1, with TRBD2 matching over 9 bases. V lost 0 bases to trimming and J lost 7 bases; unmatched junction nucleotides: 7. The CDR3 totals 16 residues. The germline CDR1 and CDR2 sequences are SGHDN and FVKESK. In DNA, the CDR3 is TGTGCCAGCAGCCAAGAATGGTCTAGCGGGGTGAATGAGCAGTTCTTC. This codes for CASSQEWSSGVNEQFF.

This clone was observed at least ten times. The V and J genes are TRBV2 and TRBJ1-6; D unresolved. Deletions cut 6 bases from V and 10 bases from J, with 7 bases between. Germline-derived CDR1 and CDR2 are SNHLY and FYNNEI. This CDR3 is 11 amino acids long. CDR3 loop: CASSLRSPLHF. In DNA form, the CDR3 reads TGTGCCAGCAGCCTAAGATCACCCCTCCACTTT.

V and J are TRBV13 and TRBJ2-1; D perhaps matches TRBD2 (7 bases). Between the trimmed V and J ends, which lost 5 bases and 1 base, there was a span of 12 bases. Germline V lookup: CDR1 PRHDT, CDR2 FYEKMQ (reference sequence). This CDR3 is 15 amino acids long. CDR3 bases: TGTGCCAGCAGCACTAGGGGGGGGTCCTACAATGAGCAGTTCTTC. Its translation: CASSTRGGSYNEQFF.

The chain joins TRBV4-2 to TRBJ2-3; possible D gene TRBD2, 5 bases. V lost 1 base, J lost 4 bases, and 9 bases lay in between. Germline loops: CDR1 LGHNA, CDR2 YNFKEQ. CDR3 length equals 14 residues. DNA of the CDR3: TGTGCCAGCAGCCAAGCCGGGGTCCCAGATACGCAGTATTTT. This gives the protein CASSQAGVPDTQYF.

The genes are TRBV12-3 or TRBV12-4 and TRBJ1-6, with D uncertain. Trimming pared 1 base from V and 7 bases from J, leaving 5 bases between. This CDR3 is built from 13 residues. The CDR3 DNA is TGTGCCAGCAGTTTAGGCGGGAATTCACCCCTCCACTTT. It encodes CASSLGGNSPLHF.

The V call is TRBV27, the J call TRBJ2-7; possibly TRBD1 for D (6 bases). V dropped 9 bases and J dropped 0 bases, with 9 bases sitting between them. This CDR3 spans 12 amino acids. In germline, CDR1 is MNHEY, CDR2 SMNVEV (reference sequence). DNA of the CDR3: TGTGCCAGTTGGGACACCTCCTACGAGCAGTACTTC. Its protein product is CASWDTSYEQYF.

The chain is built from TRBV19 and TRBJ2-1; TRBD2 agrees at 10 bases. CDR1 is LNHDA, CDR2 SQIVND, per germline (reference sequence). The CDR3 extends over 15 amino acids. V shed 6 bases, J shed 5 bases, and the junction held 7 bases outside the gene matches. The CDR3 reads CASRELAGVHNEQFF. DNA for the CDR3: TGTGCCAGTAGGGAGCTAGCGGGAGTCCACAATGAGCAGTTCTTC.

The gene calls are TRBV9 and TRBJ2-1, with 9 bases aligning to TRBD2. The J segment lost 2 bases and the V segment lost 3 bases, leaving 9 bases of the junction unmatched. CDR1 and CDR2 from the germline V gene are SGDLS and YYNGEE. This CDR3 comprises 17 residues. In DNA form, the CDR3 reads TGTGCCAGCAGCGATGGATTAGCGGGAGTCCCCTACAATGAGCAGTTCTTC. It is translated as CASSDGLAGVPYNEQFF.

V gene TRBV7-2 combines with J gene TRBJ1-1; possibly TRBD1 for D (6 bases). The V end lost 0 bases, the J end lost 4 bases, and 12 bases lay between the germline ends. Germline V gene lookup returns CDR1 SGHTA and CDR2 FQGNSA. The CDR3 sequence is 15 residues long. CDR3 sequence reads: CASSLARDTTTEAFF. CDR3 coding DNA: TGTGCCAGCAGCTTAGCCCGGGACACCACCACTGAAGCTTTCTTT.

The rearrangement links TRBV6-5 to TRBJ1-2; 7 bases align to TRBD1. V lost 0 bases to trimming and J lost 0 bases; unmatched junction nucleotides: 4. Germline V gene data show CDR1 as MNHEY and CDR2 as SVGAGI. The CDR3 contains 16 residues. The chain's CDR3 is CASSYSKGAANYGYTF. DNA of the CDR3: TGTGCCAGCAGTTACTCGAAGGGGGCAGCTAACTATGGCTACACCTTC.

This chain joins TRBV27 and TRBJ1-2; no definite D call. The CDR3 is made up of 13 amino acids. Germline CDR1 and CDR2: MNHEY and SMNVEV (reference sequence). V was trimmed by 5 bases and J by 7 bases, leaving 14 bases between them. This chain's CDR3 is CASSLGLAGGYTF. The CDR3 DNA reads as TGTGCCAGCAGTCTTGGACTGGCGGGTGGCTACACCTTC.

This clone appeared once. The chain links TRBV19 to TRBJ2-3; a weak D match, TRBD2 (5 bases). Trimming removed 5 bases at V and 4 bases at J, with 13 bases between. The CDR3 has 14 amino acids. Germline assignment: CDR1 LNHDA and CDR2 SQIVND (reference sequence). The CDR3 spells CASSPLGRADTQYF. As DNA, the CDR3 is TGTGCCAGTAGTCCCCTCGGGCGGGCAGATACGCAGTATTTT.

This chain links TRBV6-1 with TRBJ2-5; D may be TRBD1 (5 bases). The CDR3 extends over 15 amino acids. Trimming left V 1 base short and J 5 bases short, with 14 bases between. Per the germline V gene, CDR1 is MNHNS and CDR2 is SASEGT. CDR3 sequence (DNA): TGTGCCAGCAGTGAAGATTTTGGGGCTAGGGAGACCCAGTACTTC. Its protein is CASSEDFGARETQYF.

CDR3 nucleotides: TGTGCCAGTAGTATACGACAGGGAGAGGTCGGCAATCAGCCCCAGCATTTT. It yields the protein CASSIRQGEVGNQPQHF. V usage is TRBV19 and J usage is TRBJ1-5; 7 nucleotides agree with TRBD1. Germline V gene sequence: CDR1 LNHDA, CDR2 SQIVND (reference sequence). This CDR3 contains 17 residues. Trimming cost V 2 bases and J 2 bases; bases outside gene matches: 9.

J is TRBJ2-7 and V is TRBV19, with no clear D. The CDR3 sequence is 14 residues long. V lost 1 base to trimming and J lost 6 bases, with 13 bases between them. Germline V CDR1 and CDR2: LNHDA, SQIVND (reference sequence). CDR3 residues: CASSIGAFSVEQYF. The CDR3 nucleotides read TGTGCCAGTAGTATAGGGGCTTTCTCGGTCGAGCAGTACTTC.

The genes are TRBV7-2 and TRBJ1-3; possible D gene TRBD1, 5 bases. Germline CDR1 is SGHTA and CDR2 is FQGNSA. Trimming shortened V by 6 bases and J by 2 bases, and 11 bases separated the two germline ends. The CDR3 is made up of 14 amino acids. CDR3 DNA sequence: TGTGCCAGCAGTCTCCAGGGTCCTGGAAACACCATATATTTT. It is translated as CASSLQGPGNTIYF.

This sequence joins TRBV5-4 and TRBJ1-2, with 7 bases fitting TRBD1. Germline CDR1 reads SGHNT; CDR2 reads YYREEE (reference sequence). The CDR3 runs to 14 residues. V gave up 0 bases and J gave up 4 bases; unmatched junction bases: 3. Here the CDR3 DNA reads TGTGCCAGCAGCTTGGTAGGGGGCGGCTATGGCTACACCTTC. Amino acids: CASSLVGGGYGYTF.

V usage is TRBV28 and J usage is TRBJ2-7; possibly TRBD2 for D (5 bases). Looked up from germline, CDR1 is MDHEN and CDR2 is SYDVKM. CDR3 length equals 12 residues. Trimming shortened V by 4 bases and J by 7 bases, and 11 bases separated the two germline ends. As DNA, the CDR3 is TGTGCCAGCAGTTCCGTCCTAGCAGAGCAGTACTTC. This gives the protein CASSSVLAEQYF.

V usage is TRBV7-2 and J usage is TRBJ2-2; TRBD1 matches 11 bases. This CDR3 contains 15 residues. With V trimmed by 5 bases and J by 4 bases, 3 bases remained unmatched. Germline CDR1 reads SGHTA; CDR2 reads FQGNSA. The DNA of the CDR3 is TGTGCCAGCAGCCTGGGACAGGGGGGCACCGGGGAGCTGTTTTTT. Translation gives CASSLGQGGTGELFF.

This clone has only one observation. The CDR3 region has the DNA TGTGCCAGTAGTATAGATGCGGGGGGGAATTCACCCCTCCACTTT. Amino acid sequence: CASSIDAGGNSPLHF. The chain links TRBV19 to TRBJ1-6, with a possible D match to TRBD1 (5 bases). The V end lost 0 bases, the J end lost 7 bases, and 10 bases lay between the germline ends. CDR3 length equals 15 residues. Per the germline V gene, CDR1 is LNHDA and CDR2 is SQIVND (reference sequence).